These 15 T cell receptor beta chains were sequenced from one sample in a study of T-cell reconstitution after alpha-beta-depleted transplantation in children. TCRbeta library preparation incorporated unique molecular identifiers. TCRdb reanalysed the PCR reads using MiXCR and keeps one entry per CDR3 protein. The profile shows some 500,000 distinct CDR3 sequences, approximately 20% of them singletons. Material: PBMCs from the stem cell graft donor, obtained from the stem cell graft. The receptors were gathered from a human donor who donated a stem cell graft to a child with acute lymphoblastic leukemia.

This clonotype was counted only a few times. CDR3 residues: CASSQMTGGNEQFF. The CDR3 DNA follows: TGCGCCAGCAGCCAAATGACAGGGGGCAATGAGCAGTTCTTC. The chain couples TRBV4-1 to TRBJ2-1, with 9 bases matching TRBD1. Germline V gene sequence: CDR1 MGHRA, CDR2 YSYEKL. The CDR3 totals 14 residues. V shed 2 bases, J shed 6 bases, and the junction held 2 bases outside the gene matches.

The chain recombines TRBV15 with TRBJ2-5; unclear D gene. CDR3 length equals 14 residues. Trimming stripped 6 bases from V and 5 bases from J, with 16 bases between. Germline V gene data show CDR1 as LNHNV and CDR2 as YYDKDF (reference sequence). The CDR3 region has the DNA TGTGCCACCAGGTTGGACCCCCGGACGGAGACCCAGTACTTC. Protein product: CATRLDPRTETQYF. Together with reference TRBV15 and TRBJ2-5, the CDR3 gives the full variable domain: DAMVIQNPRYQVTQFGKPVTLSCSQTLNHNVMYWYQQKSSQAPKLLFHYYDKDFNNEADTPDNFQSRRPNTSFCFLDIRSPGLGDTAMYLCATRLDPRTETQYFGPGTRLLVL.

This clonotype was picked up a small number of times. The chain links TRBV7-9 to TRBJ1-2; D call uncertain. Per germline, CDR1 SEHNR and CDR2 FQNEAQ (reference sequence). V gave up 1 base and J gave up 4 bases, with 10 bases separating them. This CDR3 contains 14 residues. CDR3 in amino acids: CASSLGQDSYGYTF. Here the CDR3 DNA reads TGTGCCAGCAGCTTAGGCCAGGATTCCTATGGCTACACCTTC.

J is TRBJ2-1 and V is TRBV12-3 or TRBV12-4, with 10 bases matching TRBD2. The CDR3 totals 17 residues. Losses at the gene ends were 6 bases for V and 2 bases for J; bases not matched to a gene: 10. CDR3 DNA sequence: TGTGCCAGCAGCCCGGACTTTAGCGGGAGGCCCTACAATGAGCAGTTCTTC. Encoded protein: CASSPDFSGRPYNEQFF.

This clonotype was found many times. J is TRBJ1-1 and V is TRBV12-3 or TRBV12-4, with 7 bases lining up with TRBD1. The CDR3 is 13 amino acids. V was clipped by 1 base and J by 5 bases; unmatched bases: 1. CDR3 amino acids: CASSLEGATEAFF. CDR3 bases: TGTGCCAGCAGTTTAGAGGGGGCAACTGAAGCTTTCTTT.

In this sample, this clonotype turned up a few times. CDR3 in amino acids: CASSSPREGFETQYF. Written as DNA, the CDR3 is TGTGCCAGCAGTTCCCCACGGGAGGGTTTCGAGACCCAGTACTTC. The genes are TRBV12-3 or TRBV12-4 and TRBJ2-5, with TRBD2 matching over 8 bases. V gave up 4 bases and J gave up 5 bases; unmatched junction bases: 9. This CDR3 has 15 amino acids.

This clonotype was detected only a few times. The J gene is TRBJ2-1, the V gene TRBV20-1; TRBD2 agrees at 14 bases. This CDR3 has 16 residues. Unmatched junction bases numbered 3, after V lost 0 bases and J lost 5 bases. The germline gives CDR1 DFQATT, CDR2 SNEGSKA (reference sequence). CDR3 sequence: CSARDRLAGGDNEQFF. The CDR3 DNA reads TGCAGTGCTAGAGATCGACTAGCGGGAGGGGACAATGAGCAGTTCTTC.

The genes are TRBV5-5 and TRBJ2-1; tentatively, D is TRBD1 (5 bases). The CDR3 extends over 16 amino acids. V was clipped by 0 bases and J by 0 bases, with 10 bases between them. The V gene's germline CDR1 is SGHKS and CDR2 YYEKEE (reference sequence). The chain's CDR3 is CASSLGWGGSYNEQFF. The DNA for the CDR3 is TGTGCCAGCAGCTTGGGGTGGGGCGGCTCCTACAATGAGCAGTTCTTC.

This clonotype was observed a few times. The rearrangement uses TRBV4-1 and TRBJ1-3, with a possible D match to TRBD1 (5 bases). The CDR3 spans 16 residues. Trimming pared 8 bases from V and 1 base from J, leaving 18 bases between. Per germline, CDR1 MGHRA and CDR2 YSYEKL. As DNA, the CDR3 is TGCGCCAGCTCCGGGGGAAGCCGCGCATCTGGAAACACCATATATTTT. This codes for CASSGGSRASGNTIYF.

This clonotype was picked up a small number of times. The V gene is TRBV5-6, the J gene TRBJ2-5; 7 bases line up with TRBD2. Per the germline V gene, CDR1 is SGHDT and CDR2 is YYEEEE. The CDR3 spans 13 residues. With V trimmed by 0 bases and J by 7 bases, 3 bases remained unmatched. The CDR3 loop reads CASSLAGGGTQYF. CDR3 nucleotide sequence: TGTGCCAGCAGCTTGGCGGGGGGAGGGACCCAGTACTTC.

This clonotype was seen many times. The chain has TRBV5-5 and TRBJ1-3; D uncertain. This CDR3 is built from 11 residues. Trimming took 1 base from V and 12 from J, leaving 8 bases between them. Germline CDR1 is SGHKS and CDR2 is YYEKEE (reference sequence). CDR3 DNA sequence: TGTGCCAGCAGCTTGCGGACCCACATATATTTT. Amino acid sequence: CASSLRTHIYF.

Only a few counts were recorded for this clonotype. The chain joins TRBV3-1 to TRBJ1-1, with D possibly TRBD1 on 6 matching bases. In germline, CDR1 is LGHDT, CDR2 YNNKEL (reference sequence). V shed 5 bases and J shed 1 base, with 17 bases lying between them. The CDR3 contains 16 residues. CDR3 sequence reads: CASSWVSRGQNTEAFF. CDR3 nucleotide sequence: TGTGCCAGCAGCTGGGTGAGTAGGGGACAGAACACTGAAGCTTTCTTT.

This clonotype came up a few times. V is TRBV12-3 or TRBV12-4 and J is TRBJ1-5; D is undetermined. This CDR3 spans 13 amino acids. Trimming pared 4 bases from V and 7 bases from J, leaving 11 bases between. In DNA form, the CDR3 reads TGTGCCAGCAGTTCGCAGGACTCCCAGCCCCAGCATTTT. It is translated as CASSSQDSQPQHF.

This clonotype was seen many times. V and J are TRBV6-2 or TRBV6-3 and TRBJ2-2, with D maybe TRBD2 (6 bases). Germline CDR1 reads MNHEY; CDR2 reads SVGEGT. V shed 6 bases and J shed 9 bases, with 17 bases lying between them. The CDR3 is 14 amino acids. The CDR3 is CASSPGTYHRELFF. DNA of the CDR3: TGTGCCAGCAGCCCGGGGACTTACCACCGGGAGCTGTTTTTT.

The chain links TRBV5-1 to TRBJ2-7; D assignment may be TRBD1 or TRBD2 (5 bases each). V lost 0 bases, J lost 3 bases, and 13 bases lay in between. The CDR3 length is 15 residues. Per the germline V gene, CDR1 is SGHRS and CDR2 is YFSETQ. CDR3 coding DNA: TGCGCCAGCAGCTTGGTTCCTGAGGGGAGCTACGAGCAGTACTTC. It specifies CASSLVPEGSYEQYF. The entire variable domain, with the rest obtained from reference TRBV5-1 and TRBJ2-7, is as follows: KAGVTQTPRYLIKTRGQQVTLSCSPISGHRSVSWYQQTPGQGLQFLFEYFSETQRNKGNFPGRFSGRQFSNSRSEMNVSTLELGDSALYLCASSLVPEGSYEQYFGPGTRLTVT.